What follows are 22 T cell receptor beta chains derived from one specimen sequenced in a study of T-cell reconstitution after alpha-beta-depleted transplantation in children. During its preparation, the TCRbeta library received unique molecular identifiers. In TCRdb, the PCR reads were re-called with MiXCR into one record per CDR3 protein. The sample includes hundreds of thousands of distinct CDR3 sequences, about a tenth seen only once; the top ten take about 30%. Sequenced here: PBMCs, sampled before TCRalphabeta/CD19-depleted stem cell transplant. Receptors originate from a child in the first two years of life with acute myeloid leukemia, due to receive a stem cell transplant.

The chain employs TRBV7-9 and TRBJ2-7; 8 bases line up with TRBD1. The V and J ends lost 2 bases and 3 bases, in that order; junction bases with no gene match: 9. The CDR3 is 16 amino acids. Germline V gene data show CDR1 as SEHNR and CDR2 as FQNEAQ (reference sequence). The CDR3 reads CASSLRAQTGVYEQYF. DNA for the CDR3: TGTGCCAGCAGCTTAAGGGCGCAGACAGGGGTCTACGAGCAGTACTTC.

This clonotype was recorded at least ten times. The chain joins TRBV20-1 to TRBJ2-7; weak D call: TRBD1 (6 bases). CDR1 is DFQATT and CDR2 is SNEGSKA in the germline V gene (reference sequence). The CDR3 extends over 12 amino acids. The V end was cut by 3 bases, the J end by 6 bases, with 12 bases between. CDR3 bases: TGCAGTGCTAGCACAGGGTTAGGCGAGCAGTACTTC. Translation: CSASTGLGEQYF.

This clonotype was counted many times. Written as DNA, the CDR3 is TGCAGCGTTGACCACGGACAGGGGCGCAACTATGGCTACACCTTC. This codes for CSVDHGQGRNYGYTF. This sequence joins TRBV29-1 and TRBJ1-2; 9 bases agree with TRBD1. The CDR3 contains 15 residues. The V and J ends lost 3 bases and 2 bases, in that order; junction bases with no gene match: 7. Germline assignment: CDR1 SQVTM and CDR2 ANQGSEA. The whole variable domain, remainder taken from reference TRBV29-1 and TRBJ1-2, is SAVISQKPSRDICQRGTSLTIQCQVDSQVTMMFWYRQQPGQSLTLIATANQGSEATYESGFVIDKFPISRPNLTFSTLTVSNMSPEDSSIYLCSVDHGQGRNYGYTFGSGTRLTVV.

This clonotype came up many times. The genes are TRBV5-1 and TRBJ1-1; unclear D gene. Between the trimmed V and J ends, which lost 6 bases and 1 base, there was a span of 19 bases. The CDR3 covers 16 residues. Looked up from germline, CDR1 is SGHRS and CDR2 is YFSETQ. The CDR3 coding sequence is TGCGCCAGCAATAGTGACCCGGGGTTGAGGAACACTGAAGCTTTCTTT. This codes for CASNSDPGLRNTEAFF.

Note on this clonotype: The junction departs from the called germline gene at one end, perhaps through a read error. The rearrangement links TRBV29-1 to TRBJ2-5, with no clear D. This CDR3 spans 11 amino acids. The V gene's germline CDR1 is SQVTM and CDR2 ANQGSEA. The CDR3 sequence is CTVGNSETQYF. CDR3 coding DNA: TGCACCGTTGGCAATTCCGAGACCCAGTACTTC. The full variable domain, completed using reference TRBV29-1 and TRBJ2-5, is SAVISQKPSRDICQRGTSLTIQCQVDSQVTMMFWYRQQPGQSLTLIATANQGSEATYESGFVIDKFPISRPNLTFSTLTVSNMSPEDSSIYLCTVGNSETQYFGPGTRLLVL.

The chain has TRBV12-3 or TRBV12-4 and TRBJ2-2; TRBD2 might be the D (5 bases). This CDR3 contains 16 residues. Trimming removed 3 bases from V and 7 bases from J, with 18 bases in between. The CDR3 reads CASSFPGVGRGGELFF. DNA for the CDR3: TGTGCCAGCAGTTTCCCCGGGGTAGGGAGAGGCGGGGAGCTGTTTTTT.

CDR3 loop: CSAIGDRGGTKNIQYF. The CDR3 coding sequence is TGCAGTGCCATAGGGGACCGGGGGGGAACCAAAAACATTCAGTACTTC. The V gene is TRBV20-1, the J gene TRBJ2-4; 8 nucleotides agree with TRBD2. The CDR3 is made up of 16 amino acids. V gave up 6 bases and J gave up 2 bases; unmatched junction bases: 12. Per germline, CDR1 DFQATT and CDR2 SNEGSKA (reference sequence).

This clonotype has ten or more counts. The chain recombines TRBV12-3 or TRBV12-4 with TRBJ1-3; TRBD1 might be the D (6 bases). The V and J ends lost 8 bases and 1 base respectively, with 6 bases between them. The CDR3 loop spans 12 amino acids. DNA for the CDR3: TGTGCCAGCGGACAGTCTGGAAACACCATATATTTT. Amino acid sequence: CASGQSGNTIYF.

This clonotype occurred many times. The chain uses TRBV11-2 and TRBJ2-1; perhaps TRBD1 as D (6 bases). The V end was cut by 1 base, the J end by 3 bases, with 13 bases between. This CDR3 has 16 residues. Germline V gives CDR1 SGHAT, CDR2 FQNNGV. The CDR3 sequence: CASSLGGGNDYNEQFF. CDR3 DNA sequence: TGTGCCAGCAGCTTAGGAGGGGGAAACGACTACAATGAGCAGTTCTTC.

This clonotype occurred many times. The chain joins TRBV28 to TRBJ1-1; TRBD1 aligns across 7 bases. Per germline, CDR1 MDHEN and CDR2 SYDVKM. The trim removed 6 bases at V and 6 bases at J, leaving 10 bases unmatched. The CDR3 has 14 residues. The CDR3 protein is CASRTGTAPSEAFF. The CDR3 DNA sequence: TGTGCCAGCAGGACCGGGACAGCTCCCTCTGAAGCTTTCTTT.

This chain links TRBV7-9 with TRBJ2-1; 8 bases align to TRBD1. Germline CDR1 is SEHNR and CDR2 is FQNEAQ (reference sequence). The V gene end was trimmed by 1 base and the J gene end by 5 bases; junction bases not matched to a gene: 4. The CDR3 runs to 15 residues. CDR3 protein: CASSLDGTGDNEQFF. In DNA form, the CDR3 reads TGTGCCAGCAGCTTAGATGGGACAGGAGACAATGAGCAGTTCTTC.

This rearrangement joins TRBV6-1 to TRBJ2-3; 10 nucleotides line up with TRBD2. The CDR3 extends over 16 amino acids. J lost 7 bases, V lost 6 bases, and 13 bases had no gene match. Looked up from germline, CDR1 is MNHNS and CDR2 is SASEGT. CDR3 region: CASSGGLAEGRNTQYF. CDR3 nucleotides: TGTGCCAGCAGCGGCGGACTAGCGGAAGGCAGGAATACGCAGTATTTT.

This clonotype was recorded many times. V and J are TRBV7-8 and TRBJ1-2, with D possibly TRBD1 on 6 matching bases. The V and J ends lost 6 bases and 1 base respectively, with 18 bases between them. The CDR3 consists of 16 residues. Germline V gene sequence: CDR1 SGHVS, CDR2 FQNEAQ. Written as DNA, the CDR3 is TGTGCCAGCAGTGCGGGTGGGGCAGGGGATAACTATGGCTACACCTTC. This encodes CASSAGGAGDNYGYTF.

Of note for this clonotype: A much larger clone lies one base from this, so it may be a read error. This chain connects TRBV7-9 to TRBJ1-4; tentatively, D is TRBD1 (6 bases). The V gene's germline CDR1 is SEHNR and CDR2 FQNEAQ (reference sequence). The CDR3 has 13 amino acids. CDR3 loop: CVSERQGREKLFF. CDR3 sequence (DNA): TGTGTCTCTGAGCGGCAGGGGCGGGAAAAACTGTTTTTT.

The chain joins TRBV5-1 to TRBJ2-1; 16 bases align to TRBD2. Per germline, CDR1 SGHRS and CDR2 YFSETQ. With 3 bases clipped from V and 6 bases from J, the junction kept 15 bases outside the gene matches. This CDR3 has 20 amino acids. The CDR3 nucleotides read TGCGCCAGCAGCTCGCCACCGGGACTAGCGGGAGGGCCGGTATCCAATGAGCAGTTCTTC. Its translation: CASSSPPGLAGGPVSNEQFF. The full variable domain, completed using reference TRBV5-1 and TRBJ2-1, is KAGVTQTPRYLIKTRGQQVTLSCSPISGHRSVSWYQQTPGQGLQFLFEYFSETQRNKGNFPGRFSGRQFSNSRSEMNVSTLELGDSALYLCASSSPPGLAGGPVSNEQFFGPGTRLTVL.

The table lists this clonotype with a count of one. The germline gene is not matched at one end of the junction; a read error may be the cause. The gene calls are TRBV7-9 and TRBJ2-7; no clear D gene. Germline CDR1 is SEHNR and CDR2 is FQNEAQ (reference sequence). The CDR3 totals 11 residues. This CDR3 is CASGFDYEQYF. CDR3 bases: TGTGCCAGCGGCTTTGACTACGAGCAGTACTTC.

This clonotype was counted many times. The CDR3 nucleotides are TGTGCCAGCAGCCAGCAGCCGACAGTAAACTATGGCTACACCTTC. It yields the protein CASSQQPTVNYGYTF. The J gene is TRBJ1-2, the V gene TRBV5-6; maybe TRBD1 (5 bases). The CDR3 loop spans 15 amino acids. V shed 4 bases and J shed 2 bases, with 15 bases lying between them. The germline V gene has CDR1 SGHDT and CDR2 YYEEEE.

Concerning this clonotype itself: Given a much more abundant clone one base away, this may be a read error. J is TRBJ2-3 and V is TRBV5-1; D call uncertain. CDR1 and CDR2 from the germline V gene are SGHRS and YFSETQ. The CDR3 spans 14 residues. This CDR3 is CVSTPLFPTDTQYF. In DNA, the CDR3 is TGCGTCAGCACCCCCCTTTTCCCCACAGATACGCAGTATTTT.

This clonotype was seen at least ten times. V usage is TRBV10-3 and J usage is TRBJ2-7; 8 nucleotides match TRBD1. The CDR3 totals 15 residues. Germline assignment: CDR1 ENHRY and CDR2 SYGVKD. The trim removed 2 bases at V and 1 base at J, leaving 4 bases unmatched. The CDR3 sequence: CAISEKTGGSYEQYF. In DNA, the CDR3 is TGTGCCATCAGTGAGAAAACAGGGGGATCCTACGAGCAGTACTTC.

This clonotype was observed at least ten times. The chain employs TRBV21-1 and TRBJ2-7; the table's TRBD2 call for D was not verified on the DNA. TRBV21-1 is designated a pseudogene. The CDR3 has 15 residues. CDR3 residues: CASSKTTGGGYEQYF. The DNA for the CDR3 is TGTGCCAGCAGCAAAACCACAGGTGGAGGGTACGAGCAGTACTTC.

The V and J genes are TRBV13 and TRBJ2-7; the D is unclear. CDR1 is PRHDT, CDR2 FYEKMQ, per germline (reference sequence). V shed 4 bases and J shed 3 bases, with 13 bases lying between them. The CDR3 is 14 residues long. CDR3 in amino acids: CASSYQDLNYEQYF. CDR3 bases: TGTGCCAGCAGCTACCAGGACCTCAACTACGAGCAGTACTTC.

This clonotype was recorded many times. The J gene is TRBJ1-6, the V gene TRBV10-3; D unresolved. Germline lookup yields CDR1 ENHRY and CDR2 SYGVKD. There are 16 residues in the CDR3. V dropped 0 bases and J dropped 10 bases, with 16 bases sitting between them. The DNA of the CDR3 is TGTGCCATCAGTGAGTCGAGCGCCCTCAAGAACTCACCCCTCCACTTT. Protein: CAISESSALKNSPLHF.